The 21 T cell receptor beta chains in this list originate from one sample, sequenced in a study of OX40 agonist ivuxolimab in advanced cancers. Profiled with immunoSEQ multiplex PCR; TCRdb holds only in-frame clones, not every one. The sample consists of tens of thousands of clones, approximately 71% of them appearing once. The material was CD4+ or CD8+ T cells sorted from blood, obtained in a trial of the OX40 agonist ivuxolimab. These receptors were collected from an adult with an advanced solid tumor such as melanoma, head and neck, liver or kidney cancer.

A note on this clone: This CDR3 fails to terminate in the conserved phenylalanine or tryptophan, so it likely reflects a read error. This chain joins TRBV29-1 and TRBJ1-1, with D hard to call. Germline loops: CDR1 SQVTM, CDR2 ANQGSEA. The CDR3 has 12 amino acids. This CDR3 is CSVEGSWTEAFL. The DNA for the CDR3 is TGCAGCGTCGAAGGGAGTTGGACTGAAGCTTTCCTC.

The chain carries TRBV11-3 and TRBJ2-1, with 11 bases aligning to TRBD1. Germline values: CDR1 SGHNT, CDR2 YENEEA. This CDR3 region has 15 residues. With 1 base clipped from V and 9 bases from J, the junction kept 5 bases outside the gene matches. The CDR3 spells CASSLVGQGAGEQFF. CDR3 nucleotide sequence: TGTGCCAGCAGCTTAGTAGGACAGGGGGCGGGTGAGCAGTTCTTC.

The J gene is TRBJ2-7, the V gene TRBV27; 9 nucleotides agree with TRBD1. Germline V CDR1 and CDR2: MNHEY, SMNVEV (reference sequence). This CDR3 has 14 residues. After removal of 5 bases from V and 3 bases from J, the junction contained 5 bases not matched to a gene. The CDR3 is CASSPKGQGYEQYF. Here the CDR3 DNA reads TGTGCCAGCAGTCCAAAGGGACAGGGCTACGAGCAGTACTTC.

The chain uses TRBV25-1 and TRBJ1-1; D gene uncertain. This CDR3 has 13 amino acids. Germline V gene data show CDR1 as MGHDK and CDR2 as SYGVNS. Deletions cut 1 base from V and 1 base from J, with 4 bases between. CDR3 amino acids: CASSEFENTEAFF. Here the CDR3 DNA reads TGTGCCAGCAGTGAATTCGAGAACACTGAAGCTTTCTTT.

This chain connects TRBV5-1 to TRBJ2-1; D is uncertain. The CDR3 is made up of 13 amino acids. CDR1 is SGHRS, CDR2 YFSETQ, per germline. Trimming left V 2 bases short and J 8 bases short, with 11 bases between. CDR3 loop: CASSFNPVYEQFF. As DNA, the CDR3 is TGCGCCAGCAGCTTTAATCCAGTCTATGAGCAGTTCTTC.

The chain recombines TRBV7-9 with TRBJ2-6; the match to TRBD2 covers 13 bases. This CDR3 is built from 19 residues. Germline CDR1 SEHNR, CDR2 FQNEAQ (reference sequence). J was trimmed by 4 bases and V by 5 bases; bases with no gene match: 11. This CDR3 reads CASSIPGLAGRSGANVLTF. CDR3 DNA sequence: TGTGCCAGCAGCATCCCGGGACTAGCGGGACGATCCGGGGCCAACGTCCTGACTTTC.

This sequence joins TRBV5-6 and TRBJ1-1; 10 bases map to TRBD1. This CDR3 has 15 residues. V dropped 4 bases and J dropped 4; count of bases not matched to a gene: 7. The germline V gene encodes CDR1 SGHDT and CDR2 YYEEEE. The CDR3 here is CASSHDRGLGTEAFF. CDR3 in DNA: TGTGCCAGCAGCCATGACAGGGGGCTGGGCACTGAAGCTTTCTTT.

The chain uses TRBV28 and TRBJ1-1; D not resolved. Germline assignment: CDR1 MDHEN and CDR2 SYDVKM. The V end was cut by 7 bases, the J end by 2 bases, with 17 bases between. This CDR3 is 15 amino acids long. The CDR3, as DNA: TGTGCCAGCATCTCCCCTGCTGGGCCAAACACTGAAGCTTTCTTT. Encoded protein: CASISPAGPNTEAFF.

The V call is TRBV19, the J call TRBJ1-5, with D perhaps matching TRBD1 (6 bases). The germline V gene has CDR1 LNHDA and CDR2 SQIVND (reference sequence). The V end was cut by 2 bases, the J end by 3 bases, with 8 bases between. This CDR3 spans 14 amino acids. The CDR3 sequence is CASSIRDNNQPQHF. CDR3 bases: TGTGCCAGTAGTATAAGGGACAACAATCAGCCCCAGCATTTT.

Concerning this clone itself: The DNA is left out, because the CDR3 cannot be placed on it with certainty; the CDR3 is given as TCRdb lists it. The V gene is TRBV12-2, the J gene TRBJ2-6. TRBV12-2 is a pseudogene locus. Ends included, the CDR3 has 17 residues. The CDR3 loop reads CASRSREWGTGANVLTF.

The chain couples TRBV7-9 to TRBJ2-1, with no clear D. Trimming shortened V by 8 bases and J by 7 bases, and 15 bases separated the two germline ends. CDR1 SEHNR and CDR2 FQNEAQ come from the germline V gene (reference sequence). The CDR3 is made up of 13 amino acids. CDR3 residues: CASRREYRNEQFF. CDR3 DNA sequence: TGTGCCAGCCGGAGAGAATACCGTAATGAGCAGTTCTTC.

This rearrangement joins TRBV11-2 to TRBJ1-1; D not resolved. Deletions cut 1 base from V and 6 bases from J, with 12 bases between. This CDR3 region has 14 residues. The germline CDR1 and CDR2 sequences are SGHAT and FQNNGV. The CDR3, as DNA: TGTGCCAGCAGCTTAGGGGCCAGAGTCCCTGAAGCTTTCTTT. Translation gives CASSLGARVPEAFF.

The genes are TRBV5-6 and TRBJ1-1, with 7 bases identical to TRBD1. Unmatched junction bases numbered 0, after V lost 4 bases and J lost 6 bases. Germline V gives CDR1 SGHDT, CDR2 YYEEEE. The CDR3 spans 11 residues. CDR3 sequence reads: CASSRGPEAFF. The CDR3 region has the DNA TGTGCCAGCAGCAGGGGGCCTGAAGCTTTCTTT.

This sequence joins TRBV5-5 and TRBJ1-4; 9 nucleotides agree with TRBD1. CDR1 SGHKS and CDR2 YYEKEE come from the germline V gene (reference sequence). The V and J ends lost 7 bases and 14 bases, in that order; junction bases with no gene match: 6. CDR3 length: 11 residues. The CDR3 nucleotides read TGTGCCAGCGCCTTCGGACAGGGGCTGTTTTTT. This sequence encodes CASAFGQGLFF.

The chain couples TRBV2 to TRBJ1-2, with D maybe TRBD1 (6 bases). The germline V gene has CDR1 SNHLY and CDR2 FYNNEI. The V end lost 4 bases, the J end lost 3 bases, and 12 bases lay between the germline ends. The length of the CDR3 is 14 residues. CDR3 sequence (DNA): TGTGCCAGCAGTGTGAACAGGGTGGACTATGGCTACACCTTC. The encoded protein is CASSVNRVDYGYTF.

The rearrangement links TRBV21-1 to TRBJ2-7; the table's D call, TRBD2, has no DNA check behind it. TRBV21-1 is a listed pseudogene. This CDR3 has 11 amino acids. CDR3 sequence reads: CASSFPGTKEF. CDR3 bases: TGTGCCAGCAGCTTTCCCGGGACTAAAGAGTTC.

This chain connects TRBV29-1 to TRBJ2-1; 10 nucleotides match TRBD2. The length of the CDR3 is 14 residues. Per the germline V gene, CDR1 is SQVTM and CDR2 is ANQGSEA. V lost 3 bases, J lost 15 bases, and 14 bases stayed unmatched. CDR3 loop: CSVDKGWLAGVSFF. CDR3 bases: TGCAGCGTTGATAAGGGCTGGCTAGCGGGAGTTTCGTTCTTC.

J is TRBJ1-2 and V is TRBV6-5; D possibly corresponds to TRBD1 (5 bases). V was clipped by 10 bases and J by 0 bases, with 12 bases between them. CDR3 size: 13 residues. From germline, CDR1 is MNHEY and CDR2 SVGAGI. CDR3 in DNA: TGTGCCATAGACAGATCAACTAACTATGGCTACACCTTC. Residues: CAIDRSTNYGYTF.

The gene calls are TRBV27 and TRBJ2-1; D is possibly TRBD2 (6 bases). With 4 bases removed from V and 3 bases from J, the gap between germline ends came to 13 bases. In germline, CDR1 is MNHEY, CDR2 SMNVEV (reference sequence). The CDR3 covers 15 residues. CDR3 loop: CASSSALGGYNEQFF. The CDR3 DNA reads TGTGCCAGCAGTTCTGCGTTGGGGGGCTACAATGAGCAGTTCTTC.

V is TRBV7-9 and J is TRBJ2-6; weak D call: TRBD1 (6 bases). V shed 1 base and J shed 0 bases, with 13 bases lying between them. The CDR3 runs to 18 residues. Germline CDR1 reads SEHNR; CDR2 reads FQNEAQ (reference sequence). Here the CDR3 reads CASSLVRGPSSGANVLTF. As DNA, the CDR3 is TGTGCCAGCAGCTTAGTCAGGGGCCCCTCCTCTGGGGCCAACGTCCTGACTTTC.

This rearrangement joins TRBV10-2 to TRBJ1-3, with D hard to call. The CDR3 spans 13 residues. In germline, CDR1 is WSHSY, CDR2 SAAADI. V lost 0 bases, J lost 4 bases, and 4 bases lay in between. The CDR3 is CASSESEGNTIYF. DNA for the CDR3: TGCGCCAGCAGTGAGTCGGAGGGAAACACCATATATTTT.